The 22 T cell receptor beta chains below come from one sample, sequenced in a study of neurological immune-mediated disorders (dated by TCRdb to the late 2010s). To prepare the library, 5' RACE was applied. The instrument given in TCRdb is Illumina HiSeq 2500. TCRdb applied fastp at Q25 and MiXCR to the public reads, then kept only in-frame beta chains. Under each unique CDR3 protein, matching rows form one entry showing the most common genes and DNA. This sample lists tens of thousands of distinct CDR3 sequences; approximately 13% were detected once. The top ten clonotypes cover approximately 2.3% of the sample. Per the publication, the time point label means: longitudinal time-point 2. The sample consisted of PBMCs. Receptor source: a middle-aged woman in good health.

This clonotype was detected many times. V usage is TRBV5-1 and J usage is TRBJ1-1, with D tentatively TRBD1 (5 bases). Germline V gene sequence: CDR1 SGHRS, CDR2 YFSETQ. Trimming removed 0 bases from V and 6 bases from J, with 12 bases in between. The CDR3 spans 14 residues. This CDR3 reads CASSLDLSGAEAFF. CDR3 sequence (DNA): TGCGCCAGCAGCTTGGATTTGTCGGGGGCTGAAGCTTTCTTT.

This clonotype came up many times. This chain connects TRBV7-2 to TRBJ2-2; D may match TRBD1 or TRBD2 (5 bases each). CDR1 SGHTA and CDR2 FQGNSA come from the germline V gene. V lost 4 bases to trimming and J lost 7 bases, with 16 bases between them. This CDR3 region has 15 residues. The CDR3 nucleotides are TGTGCCAGCAGCTCAGCTCAGGGAGTGGTCGGGGAGCTGTTTTTT. Its protein product is CASSSAQGVVGELFF.

This clonotype has a count of ten or more. V and J are TRBV7-9 and TRBJ1-2; D not certain. Per germline, CDR1 SEHNR and CDR2 FQNEAQ (reference sequence). Trimming shortened V by 0 bases and J by 4 bases, and 9 bases separated the two germline ends. CDR3 length: 14 residues. The CDR3 nucleotides read TGTGCCAGCAGCTTAGCCCACAGTCCCTATGGCTACACCTTC. Protein: CASSLAHSPYGYTF.

Many counts were recorded for this clonotype. The chain uses TRBV5-1 and TRBJ2-7; D not resolved. The CDR3 covers 14 residues. Looked up from germline, CDR1 is SGHRS and CDR2 is YFSETQ. Trimming cost V 1 base and J 3 bases, with 11 bases left between them. CDR3 sequence (DNA): TGCGCCAGCAGCTTGTCTGCAGGAAACTACGAGCAGTACTTC. This gives the protein CASSLSAGNYEQYF.

This clonotype was recorded only once. The CDR3 DNA follows: TGCGCCAGCAGCTCCCAGCGGGAGGCCACCTACAATGAGCAGTTCTTC. It translates to CASSSQREATYNEQFF. This sequence joins TRBV5-1 and TRBJ2-1; 9 bases line up with TRBD2. V was pared by 3 bases and J by 2 bases, with 6 bases of the junction left unmatched. In germline, CDR1 is SGHRS, CDR2 YFSETQ. The CDR3 is 16 amino acids.

This clonotype was seen repeatedly, ten times or more. The chain couples TRBV5-1 to TRBJ2-7; 12 bases align to TRBD2. Germline V gene data show CDR1 as SGHRS and CDR2 as YFSETQ. This CDR3 is 16 amino acids long. Germline trimming cut 3 bases from V and 7 bases from J; bases unmatched to any gene: 11. The CDR3, as DNA: TGCGCCAGCAGCTCAGGGCCACTAGCGGGGGGTCGGGAGCAGTACTTC. Translating gives CASSSGPLAGGREQYF.

V usage is TRBV6-1 and J usage is TRBJ1-3, with D hard to call. CDR1 and CDR2 (germline): MNHNS, SASEGT. The CDR3 covers 15 residues. V shed 4 bases and J shed 0 bases, with 10 bases lying between them. This chain's CDR3 is CASSASDPSGNTIYF. For the CDR3, the DNA is TGTGCCAGCAGTGCAAGCGACCCCTCTGGAAACACCATATATTTT.

This clonotype was seen at least ten times. The V and J genes are TRBV6-2 or TRBV6-3 and TRBJ2-3; 8 bases line up with TRBD2. Germline V gene sequence: CDR1 MNHEY, CDR2 SVGEGT. The CDR3 extends over 15 amino acids. The junction had 4 bases not matched to a gene; V was cut back by 2 bases and J by 3 bases. CDR3 coding DNA: TGTGCCAGCAGTTACCGCAGCGGGAGTACAGATACGCAGTATTTT. Protein product: CASSYRSGSTDTQYF.

This clonotype was seen ten or more times. The chain employs TRBV4-3 and TRBJ2-5; D perhaps matches TRBD1 (6 bases). This CDR3 is 18 amino acids long. V gave up 0 bases and J gave up 7 bases, with 24 bases separating them. Germline values: CDR1 LGHNA, CDR2 YSLEER. The CDR3 loop reads CASSQDRVGGPRARTQYF. In nucleotides, the CDR3 is TGCGCCAGCAGCCAAGATCGCGTAGGGGGACCCAGGGCCCGGACCCAGTACTTC.

This clonotype was observed at least ten times. V usage is TRBV11-2 and J usage is TRBJ2-7, with 10 bases identical to TRBD1. Germline CDR1 reads SGHAT; CDR2 reads FQNNGV. This CDR3 has 19 residues. V lost 4 bases to trimming and J lost 2 bases; unmatched junction nucleotides: 17. DNA of the CDR3: TGTGCCAGCAGCTCATACCGAAATTTGGACAGGGGGTTCCCCTACGAGCAGTACTTC. This translates into CASSSYRNLDRGFPYEQYF. The full variable domain, completed using reference TRBV11-2 and TRBJ2-7, is EAGVAQSPRYKIIEKRQSVAFWCNPISGHATLYWYQQILGQGPKLLIQFQNNGVVDDSQLPKDRFSAERLKGVDSTLKIQPAKLEDSAVYLCASSSYRNLDRGFPYEQYFGPGTRLTVT.

J is TRBJ1-2 and V is TRBV5-5; 7 nucleotides line up with TRBD1. V was clipped by 4 bases and J by 2 bases; unmatched bases: 2. Germline assignment: CDR1 SGHKS and CDR2 YYEKEE (reference sequence). CDR3 length equals 13 residues. The CDR3 DNA sequence: TGTGCCAGCAGCCAGGGACAGAACTATGGCTACACCTTC. Translating gives CASSQGQNYGYTF.

This clonotype was seen at least ten times. J is TRBJ2-3 and V is TRBV29-1; 7 bases are a match to TRBD1. The length of the CDR3 is 12 residues. J gave up 6 bases and V 1 base, and 1 base lay outside the gene matches. Germline CDR1 is SQVTM and CDR2 is ANQGSEA. The CDR3 DNA sequence: TGCAGCGTTGAAGTGGACAGGGATACGCAGTATTTT. It codes for CSVEVDRDTQYF.

A word on this clonotype: A much larger clonotype is one base distant, so this may be a read error. The V and J genes are TRBV19 and TRBJ2-7, with D possibly being TRBD1 (6 bases). CDR1 and CDR2 (germline): LNHDA, SQIVND (reference sequence). The CDR3 runs 13 residues. The CDR3 reads CASSMARGDEKYF. The CDR3 DNA reads TGTGCCAGTAGTATGGCCAGGGGAGACGAGAAGTACTTC.

This clonotype came up many times. The CDR3 bases are TGTGCCAGCAGTCCCCCCAGGGATACGCAGTATTTT. It codes for CASSPPRDTQYF. This chain joins TRBV12-3 or TRBV12-4 and TRBJ2-3, with D uncertain. CDR3 length: 12 residues. Deletions cut 5 bases from V and 6 bases from J, with 9 bases between.

This clonotype was counted many times. V gene TRBV20-1 combines with J gene TRBJ2-3, with D possibly matching TRBD2 (5 bases). Germline V gene sequence: CDR1 DFQATT, CDR2 SNEGSKA (reference sequence). V lost 6 bases and J lost 5, with 18 bases in between. There are 14 residues in the CDR3. CDR3 DNA sequence: TGCAGTGCAGGAACCACTAGTTTCGGAGATACGCAGTATTTT. Translated, it gives CSAGTTSFGDTQYF.

A remark on this clonotype: The junction differs from germline at one of its ends, possibly a read error. The V and J genes are TRBV7-2 and TRBJ2-2, with 10 nucleotides matching TRBD1. Germline CDR1 reads SGHTA; CDR2 reads FQGNSA. This CDR3 spans 15 amino acids. CDR3 loop: CASRTGQGFTGELFF. CDR3 DNA sequence: TGTGCCAGCAGAACGGGACAGGGGTTCACCGGGGAACTGTTTTTT.

This clonotype has a count of ten or more. The rearrangement joins TRBV29-1 to TRBJ1-2; D perhaps matches TRBD1 (6 bases). Germline loops: CDR1 SQVTM, CDR2 ANQGSEA. The CDR3 has 15 residues. V gave up 2 bases and J gave up 2 bases, with 15 bases separating them. CDR3 sequence reads: CSVENPGTSNYGYTF. The CDR3 nucleotides are TGCAGCGTTGAAAATCCCGGGACATCCAACTATGGCTACACCTTC.

This clonotype was counted at least ten times. CDR3: CASSATGANTEAFF. For the CDR3, the DNA is TGTGCCAGCAGCGCTACGGGGGCCAACACTGAAGCTTTCTTT. The V call is TRBV7-3, the J call TRBJ1-1, with a tentative D call TRBD1 (6 bases). There are 14 residues in the CDR3. Trimming shortened V by 5 bases and J by 2 bases, and 12 bases separated the two germline ends. Germline lookup yields CDR1 SGHTA and CDR2 FQGTGA.

This clonotype has at least ten counts. The chain uses TRBV27 and TRBJ2-5; perhaps TRBD2 as D (5 bases). Trimming took off 6 bases at V and 2 bases at J, with 16 bases between the two ends. CDR3 length equals 15 residues. Germline CDR1 is MNHEY and CDR2 is SMNVEV (reference sequence). The CDR3 sequence is CASRSEGALQETQYF. DNA of the CDR3: TGTGCCAGCAGATCCGAGGGAGCGCTACAAGAGACCCAGTACTTC.

This clonotype has ten or more counts. V is TRBV12-3 or TRBV12-4 and J is TRBJ2-3, with D maybe TRBD2 (5 bases). Trimming stripped 1 base from V and 4 bases from J, with 6 bases between. The CDR3 sequence is 13 residues long. The CDR3 loop is CASSLGGSDTQYF. CDR3 DNA sequence: TGTGCCAGCAGTTTAGGCGGGTCAGATACGCAGTATTTT.

This clonotype was seen repeatedly, ten times or more. The chain is built from TRBV7-8 and TRBJ1-2; 10 bases fit TRBD1. CDR1 SGHVS and CDR2 FQNEAQ come from the germline V gene. The V and J ends lost 4 bases and 2 bases, in that order; junction bases with no gene match: 1. CDR3 length: 14 residues. The CDR3 bases are TGTGCCAGCAGCTCGGGACAGGGGAACTATGGCTACACCTTC. Translating it yields CASSSGQGNYGYTF.

This clonotype is deemed medium-sized. This chain joins TRBV12-3 or TRBV12-4 and TRBJ2-3; 7 bases line up with TRBD1. The CDR3 has 14 residues. V shed 7 bases, J shed 1 base, and the junction held 5 bases outside the gene matches. This CDR3 reads CASNDRARTDTQYF. CDR3 DNA sequence: TGTGCCAGCAACGACAGGGCACGCACAGATACGCAGTATTTT.